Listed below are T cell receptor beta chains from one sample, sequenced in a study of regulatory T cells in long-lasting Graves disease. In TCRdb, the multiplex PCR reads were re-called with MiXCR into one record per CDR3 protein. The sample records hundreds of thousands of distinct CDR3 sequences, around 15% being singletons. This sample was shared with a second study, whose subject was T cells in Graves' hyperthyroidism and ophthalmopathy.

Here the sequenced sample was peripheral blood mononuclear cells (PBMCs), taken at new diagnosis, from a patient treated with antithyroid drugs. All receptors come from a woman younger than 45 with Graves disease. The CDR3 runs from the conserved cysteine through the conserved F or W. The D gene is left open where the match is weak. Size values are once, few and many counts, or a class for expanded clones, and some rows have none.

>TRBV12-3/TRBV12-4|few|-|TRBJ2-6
CASSPDRGRSSGANVLTF
TGTGCCAGCAGCCCCGATAGAGGGAGGTCCTCTGGGGCCAACGTCCTGACTTTC
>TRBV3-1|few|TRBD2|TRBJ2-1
CASSPSPGLAAYNEQFF
TGTGCCAGCAGCCCATCACCGGGACTAGCGGCCTACAATGAGCAGTTCTTC
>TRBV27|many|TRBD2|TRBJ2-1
CASTLAGGGNEQFF
TGTGCCAGCACCCTAGCGGGAGGGGGGAATGAGCAGTTCTTC
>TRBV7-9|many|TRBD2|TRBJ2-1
CASSLRGGGSSYNEQFF
TGTGCCAGCAGCTTACGGGGCGGGGGAAGCTCCTACAATGAGCAGTTCTTC
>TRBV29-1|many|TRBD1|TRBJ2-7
CSVVSTGTGSSYEQYF
TGCAGCGTTGTCTCGACCGGGACAGGGAGCTCCTACGAGCAGTACTTC
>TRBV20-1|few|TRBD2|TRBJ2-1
CSAYNGGGVDNEQFF
TGCAGTGCTTACAACGGCGGGGGGGTCGACAATGAGCAGTTCTTC
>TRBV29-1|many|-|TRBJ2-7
CSVTVGRGQYF
TGCAGCGTCACGGTAGGACGGGGACAGTACTTC
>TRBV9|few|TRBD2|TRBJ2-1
CASEGGLAGSNEQFF
TGTGCCAGCGAGGGCGGACTAGCGGGTTCGAATGAGCAGTTCTTC
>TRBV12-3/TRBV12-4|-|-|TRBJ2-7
CASSPDGTKQYF
TGTGCCAGCAGTCCGGACGGTACGAAGCAGTACTTC
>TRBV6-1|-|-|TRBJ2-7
CASRTGHSYEQYF
TGTGCCAGCAGAACGGGACACTCCTACGAGCAGTACTTC
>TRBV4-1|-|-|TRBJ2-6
CASSKESSSGANVLTF
TGCGCCAGCAGCAAAGAATCTAGTTCTGGGGCCAACGTCCTGACTTTC
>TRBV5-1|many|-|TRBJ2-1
CASSLFERGEQFF
TGCGCCAGCAGCTTGTTTGAGCGTGGTGAGCAGTTCTTC
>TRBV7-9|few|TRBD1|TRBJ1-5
CASSPPDRGGNQPQHF
TGTGCCAGCAGCCCCCCGGACAGGGGAGGCAATCAGCCCCAGCATTTT
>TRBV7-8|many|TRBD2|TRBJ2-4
CASSPSGRVVYIQYF
TGTGCCAGCAGCCCTAGCGGGAGAGTTGTTTACATTCAGTACTTC
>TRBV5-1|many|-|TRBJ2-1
CASSLVQDYHNEQFF
TGCGCCAGCAGCTTGGTACAGGACTACCACAATGAGCAGTTCTTC
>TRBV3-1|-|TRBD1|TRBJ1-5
CASGAGGSNQPQHF
TGTGCTAGCGGTGCAGGGGGGAGCAATCAGCCCCAGCATTTT
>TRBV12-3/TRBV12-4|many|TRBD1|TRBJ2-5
CATGDRGETQYF
TGTGCCACCGGGGACAGAGGAGAGACCCAGTACTTC
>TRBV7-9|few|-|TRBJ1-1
CASRIGAGAEAFF
TGTGCCAGCAGAATAGGTGCGGGAGCTGAAGCTTTCTTT
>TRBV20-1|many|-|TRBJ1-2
CSARRDDRNYGYTF
TGCAGTGCTAGACGGGATGACAGGAACTATGGCTACACCTTC
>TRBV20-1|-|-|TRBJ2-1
CSARGPDPYNEQFF
TGCAGTGCTAGAGGTCCCGACCCTTACAATGAGCAGTTCTTC
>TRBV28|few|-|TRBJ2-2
CASGGLVPGELFF
TGTGCCAGCGGTGGCCTGGTCCCCGGGGAGCTGTTTTTT
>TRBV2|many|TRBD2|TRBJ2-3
CASSTSGYTDTQYF
TGTGCCAGCAGCACTAGCGGATACACAGATACGCAGTATTTT
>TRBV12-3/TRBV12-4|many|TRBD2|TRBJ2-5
CASTLGLGKETQYF
TGTGCCAGCACCCTGGGACTAGGAAAAGAGACCCAGTACTTC
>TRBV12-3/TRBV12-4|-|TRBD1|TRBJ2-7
CASSLTGGENEQYF
TGTGCCAGCAGTCTGACAGGGGGCGAAAACGAGCAGTACTTC
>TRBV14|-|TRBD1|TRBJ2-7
CASSNLGTGAFHEQYF
TGTGCCAGCAGCAACCTAGGGACAGGGGCGTTCCACGAGCAGTACTTC
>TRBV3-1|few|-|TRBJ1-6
CASSQGGTLNSPLHF
TGTGCCAGCAGCCAAGGTGGGACCCTTAATTCACCCCTCCACTTT
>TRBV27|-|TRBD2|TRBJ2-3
CASSTTTGTSGSTDTQYF
TGTGCCAGCAGTACAACAACCGGGACTAGCGGGAGCACAGATACGCAGTATTTT
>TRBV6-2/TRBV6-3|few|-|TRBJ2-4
CASKLEGLENIQYF
TGTGCCAGCAAACTCGAGGGCTTGGAAAACATTCAGTACTTC
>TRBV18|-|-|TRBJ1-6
CASSPPNGDNSPLHF
TGTGCCAGCTCACCACCAAACGGGGATAATTCACCCCTCCACTTT
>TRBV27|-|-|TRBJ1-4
CASRRTWTGGEKLFF
TGTGCCAGCAGACGGACCTGGACCGGGGGAGAAAAACTGTTTTTT
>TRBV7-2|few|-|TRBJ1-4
CAAHNNEKLFF
TGTGCCGCTCATAATAATGAAAAACTGTTTTTT
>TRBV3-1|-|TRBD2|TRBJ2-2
CASSRLAAGIAGELFF
TGTGCCAGCAGTCGACTAGCGGCCGGTATTGCCGGGGAGCTGTTTTTT
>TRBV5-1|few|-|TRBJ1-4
CASSEGNLGNEKLFF
TGCGCCAGCAGTGAAGGGAATCTCGGTAATGAAAAACTGTTTTTT
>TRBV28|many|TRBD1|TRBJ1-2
CASSQGGPVSYGYTF
TGTGCCAGCAGCCAGGGGGGGCCGGTGAGCTATGGCTACACCTTC
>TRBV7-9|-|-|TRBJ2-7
CASSLVAGPDYEQYF
TGTGCCAGCAGCTTAGTGGCAGGTCCCGACTACGAGCAGTACTTC
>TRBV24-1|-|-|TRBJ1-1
CATSVGVNTEAFF
TGTGCCACCAGTGTTGGGGTAAACACTGAAGCTTTCTTT
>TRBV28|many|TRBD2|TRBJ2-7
CASSSLGSGTTYEQYF
TGTGCCAGCAGTTCGCTAGGAAGCGGGACCACCTACGAGCAGTACTTC
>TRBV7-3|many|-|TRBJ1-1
CASSSQQTNTEAFF
TGTGCCAGCAGCTCGCAACAGACGAACACTGAAGCTTTCTTT
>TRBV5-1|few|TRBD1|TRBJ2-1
CASKNQRQGAGEQFF
TGCGCCAGCAAAAATCAGCGGCAGGGGGCGGGTGAGCAGTTCTTC
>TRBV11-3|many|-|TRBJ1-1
CASSSTGTEAFF
TGTGCCAGCAGCTCGACGGGCACTGAAGCTTTCTTT
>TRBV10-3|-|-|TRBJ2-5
CAISESGGGRGETQYF
TGTGCCATCAGTGAGTCCGGGGGAGGTCGAGGAGAGACCCAGTACTTC
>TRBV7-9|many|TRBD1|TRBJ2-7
CASSSGTGVWKYEQYF
TGTGCCAGCAGCTCCGGGACAGGGGTCTGGAAATACGAGCAGTACTTC
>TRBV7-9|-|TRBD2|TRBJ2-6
CASSATSGGTSGANVLTF
TGTGCCAGCAGCGCAACTAGCGGAGGAACCTCTGGGGCCAACGTCCTGACTTTC
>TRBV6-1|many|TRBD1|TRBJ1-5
CASSRDRANQPQHF
TGTGCCAGCTCGAGGGACAGGGCAAATCAGCCCCAGCATTTT
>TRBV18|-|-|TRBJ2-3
CASSIREADTQYF
TGTGCCAGCTCAATTAGGGAAGCAGATACGCAGTATTTT
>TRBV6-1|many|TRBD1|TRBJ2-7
CASSIGTAYEQYF
TGTGCCAGCAGTATTGGGACAGCCTACGAGCAGTACTTC
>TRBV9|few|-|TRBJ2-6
CASSVLYGANVLTF
TGTGCCAGCAGCGTACTCTATGGGGCCAACGTCCTGACTTTC
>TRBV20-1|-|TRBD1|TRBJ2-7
CSAGDRGFSYEQYF
TGCAGTGCCGGGGACAGGGGGTTCTCCTACGAGCAGTACTTC
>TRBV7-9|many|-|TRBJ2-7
CASSSQGYEQYF
TGTGCCAGCAGCTCCCAGGGCTACGAGCAGTACTTC
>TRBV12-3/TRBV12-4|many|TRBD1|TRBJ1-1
CASSFTQGTGAEAFF
TGTGCCAGCAGCTTCACCCAGGGGACAGGGGCTGAAGCTTTCTTT
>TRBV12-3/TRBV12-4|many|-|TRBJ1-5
CASSLSALGANQPQHF
TGTGCCAGCAGTTTATCGGCTTTGGGGGCCAATCAGCCCCAGCATTTT
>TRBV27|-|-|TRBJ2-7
CASSLRVLGYEQYF
TGTGCCAGCAGTTTACGGGTCCTAGGCTACGAGCAGTACTTC
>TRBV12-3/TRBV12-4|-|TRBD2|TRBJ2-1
CASSLVPRSPGLAGGNSYNEQFF
TGTGCCAGCAGTTTAGTACCAAGGTCCCCGGGACTAGCGGGAGGGAACTCCTACAATGAGCAGTTCTTC
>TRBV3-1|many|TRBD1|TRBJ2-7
CASSQDLGQPYEQYF
TGTGCCAGCAGCCAAGATTTGGGACAGCCCTACGAGCAGTACTTC
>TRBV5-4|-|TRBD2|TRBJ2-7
CASSIRAGAYEQYF
TGTGCCAGCAGCATTAGGGCGGGAGCCTACGAGCAGTACTTC
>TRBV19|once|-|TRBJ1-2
CASSTPAGNYGYTF
TGTGCCAGTAGTACCCCGGCAGGGAACTATGGCTACACCTTC
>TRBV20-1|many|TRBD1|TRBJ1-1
CSARKGAMNTEAFF
TGCAGTGCTCGGAAGGGGGCAATGAACACTGAAGCTTTCTTT